The TCR beta chain under discussion was sequenced for a study of cytomegalovirus exposure and HLA in healthy donors. Study in general: Counted in an early data release were 75 million to 85 million unique TCRs from HLA-typed donors. Whole-study findings and limits: When analyzed later, a missense DCLRE1C variant was found to be linked to TCR beta V- and J-gene trimming. In vitro confirmation showed three CMV-associated chains to be CMV antigen specific.

PCR used 60 Vbeta primers and 13 Jbeta primers. Here immunoSEQ multiplex PCR was the method, and the copy in TCRdb shows in-frame clones only, minus some. The table includes approximately 150,000 clones, about 84% detected once. This clone was detected only once. Its matching antigen is unknown. Germline assignment: CDR1 PRHDT and CDR2 FYEKMQ (reference sequence). The V segment lost 3 bases and the J segment 3 bases; nucleotides outside the gene matches: 7. This CDR3 contains 15 residues. The sequenced material came from PBMCs. The gene calls are TRBV13 and TRBJ2-7; 8 bases line up with TRBD2. This receptor was taken from a man aged 50 or older in good health and CMV-seropositive. For the CDR3, the DNA is TGTGCCAGCAGCTTGTATGGGACTAGGGACTACGAGCAGTACTTC. Translating it yields CASSLYGTRDYEQYF. The variable domain in full, completed from reference TRBV13 and TRBJ2-7, reads AAGVIQSPRHLIKEKRETATLKCYPIPRHDTVYWYQQGPGQDPQFLISFYEKMQSDKGSIPDRFSAQQFSDYHSELNMSSLELGDSALYFCASSLYGTRDYEQYFGPGTRLTVT.